Listed here are 2 T cell receptor beta chains from one sample, sequenced in a study of response to subunit inactivated influenza vaccine. TCRdb re-called the RT-PCR reads through MiXCR, storing one row per CDR3 protein. Of 540,000 or so distinct CDR3 sequences in the sample, 10% to 15% were seen once. Specimen: PBMCs from blood, collected 45 days after vaccination. These receptors all stem from a man aged 50 to 60 who received an inactivated influenza vaccine.

This clonotype showed up just a few times. The chain recombines TRBV5-6 with TRBJ1-1; TRBD1 aligns across 9 bases. This CDR3 has 15 residues. Germline trimming cut 4 bases from V and 0 bases from J; bases unmatched to any gene: 4. The germline gives CDR1 SGHDT, CDR2 YYEEEE. The CDR3 region is CASSRDRVLNTEAFF. CDR3 nucleotide sequence: TGTGCCAGCAGCCGGGACAGGGTGTTGAACACTGAAGCTTTCTTT.

This clonotype was counted only a few times. The chain couples TRBV9 to TRBJ2-7; TRBD2 matches at 16 bases. The V and J ends lost 4 bases and 7 bases, in that order; junction bases with no gene match: 5. Germline CDR1 reads SGDLS; CDR2 reads YYNGEE. The CDR3 loop spans 15 amino acids. The CDR3 loop reads CASSKGTSGREEQYF. The CDR3 coding sequence is TGTGCCAGCAGCAAAGGGACTAGCGGGAGGGAGGAGCAGTACTTC.